This T cell receptor beta chain was captured by sequencing in a study of blood T cells in healthy people across ages. PCR was performed a second time for 7 to 11 cycles using a sample-barcoded 5' primer and a J-beta primer mix. Through a template-switch adaptor with 12 random nucleotides, each cDNA molecule received a tag. MiXCR, applied by TCRdb to the 5' RACE reads, yields one record per CDR3 protein. The profile shows some 800,000 distinct CDR3 sequences, approximately 44% of them singletons. As for this clonotype: Antigen unknown.

Whole-study findings and limits: Researchers deemed the diversity estimates from one million T cells underestimates. Diversity of TCR beta correlated strongly with naive T cell percentage.

Caucasian individuals from Russia who were healthy and aged about 6 to 95 acted as donors. Germline values: CDR1 LGHNA, CDR2 YNFKEQ. The CDR3 covers 15 residues. With 0 bases removed from V and 3 bases from J, the gap between germline ends came to 9 bases. Sequencing was performed on blood. The chain joins TRBV4-2 to TRBJ2-1; perhaps TRBD2 as D (6 bases). This TCR was recovered from a man in his sixties in good health. The chain's CDR3 is CASSQERRDYNEQFF. The CDR3 coding sequence is TGTGCCAGCAGCCAAGAAAGGCGGGACTACAATGAGCAGTTCTTC.